These 8 T cell receptor beta chains originate from one sample sequenced in a study of blood T cell repertoires in COVID-19 (dated by TCRdb to 2020 to 2021). The method behind the library was the immunoSEQ multiplex PCR assay. Held by TCRdb, this immuneACCESS table contains in-frame sequences only and omits some clones. Under half of the omission traces to an unresolved V gene where checked; the cause of the rest is unknown. This sample lists roughly 47,000 clones; around 89% were detected once. Together, the top ten hold 15% to 17% of the sample. The sample taken for sequencing was peripheral blood. These receptor sequences come from a man aged 65-85 years with active COVID-19.

The rearrangement links TRBV7-9 to TRBJ2-7; 9 bases agree with TRBD1. The V segment lost 5 bases and the J segment 1 base; nucleotides outside the gene matches: 9. Per the germline V gene, CDR1 is SEHNR and CDR2 is FQNEAQ (reference sequence). CDR3 length equals 16 residues. CDR3 residues: CASSLWTGELSYEQYF. The CDR3 region has the DNA TGTGCCAGCAGCCTGTGGACAGGGGAGTTGTCCTACGAGCAGTACTTC.

This clone has a single count. The rearrangement uses TRBV6-5 and TRBJ1-3; unclear D gene. This CDR3 is built from 16 residues. Looked up from germline, CDR1 is MNHEY and CDR2 is SVGAGI. The V and J ends lost 6 bases and 0 bases respectively, with 15 bases between them. In DNA form, the CDR3 reads TGTGCCAGCAGCTACACTCCGCGGGGCTCTGGAAACACCATATATTTT. It codes for CASSYTPRGSGNTIYF.

In nucleotides, the CDR3 is TGTGCCAGCAGCTTAGGCAGGGATCACGAGCAGTACTTC. Translation gives CASSLGRDHEQYF. This chain links TRBV11-3 with TRBJ2-7; weak D call: TRBD1 (5 bases). The CDR3 totals 13 residues. Germline CDR1 is SGHNT and CDR2 is YENEEA. The V end lost 1 base, the J end lost 5 bases, and 9 bases lay between the germline ends.

The J gene is TRBJ2-7, the V gene TRBV7-9, with 10 bases aligning to TRBD1. The germline V gene has CDR1 SEHNR and CDR2 FQNEAQ (reference sequence). The CDR3 consists of 12 residues. The V gene end was trimmed by 8 bases and the J gene end by 3 bases; junction bases not matched to a gene: 1. CDR3 in amino acids: CASGTGDYEQYF. The CDR3 region has the DNA TGTGCCAGCGGGACAGGGGACTACGAGCAGTACTTC.

This chain joins TRBV28 and TRBJ2-1; TRBD1 might be the D (5 bases). This CDR3 region has 13 residues. Germline V gene sequence: CDR1 MDHEN, CDR2 SYDVKM. Trimming removed 3 bases from V and 5 bases from J, with 8 bases in between. In DNA form, the CDR3 reads TGTGCCAGCAGTTTGACAGAGAACAATGAGCAGTTCTTC. Translated: CASSLTENNEQFF.

The chain is built from TRBV7-2 and TRBJ1-5; TRBD1 is a possible D gene (5 bases). V was trimmed by 1 base and J by 5 bases, leaving 6 bases between them. Germline V gene data show CDR1 as SGHTA and CDR2 as FQGNSA. This CDR3 region has 13 residues. The CDR3: CASSLEGDQPQHF. CDR3 in DNA: TGTGCCAGCAGCTTAGAAGGGGATCAGCCCCAGCATTTT.

J is TRBJ2-3 and V is TRBV2; 10 bases are a match to TRBD2. Germline CDR1 reads SNHLY; CDR2 reads FYNNEI. Trimming cost V 4 bases and J 3 bases; bases outside gene matches: 10. This CDR3 spans 17 amino acids. CDR3 bases: TGTGCCAGCAGTGGGTATTCCAGCGGGGGGGCAACAGATACGCAGTATTTT. Protein: CASSGYSSGGATDTQYF.

The chain recombines TRBV5-1 with TRBJ1-1; TRBD1 agrees at 7 bases. The CDR3 runs to 13 residues. Germline CDR1 and CDR2: SGHRS and YFSETQ. J lost 4 bases, V lost 5 bases, and 5 bases had no gene match. The CDR3 DNA follows: TGCGCCAGCAGTTCTACAGGGGCCACTGAAGCTTTCTTT. It is translated as CASSSTGATEAFF.